This TCR beta chain was documented in a study of immune evolution from preneoplasia to lung adenocarcinoma. The study, taken as a whole, reports: Normal lung had the highest top T cell clone frequencies.

With regard to this clone: No antigen is known for it.

With 3 bases removed from V and 3 bases from J, the gap between germline ends came to 20 bases. Germline lookup yields CDR1 MRHNA and CDR2 SNTAGT. The CDR3 length is 17 residues. Sequencing used immunoSEQ multiplex PCR; TCRdb keeps in-frame clones, though not all of them. The data contain some 7,800 clones, approximately 77% of them singletons. The sequence came from a donor at least 70 years old with lung adenocarcinoma. Some clones in this sample may be carry-over from other donors' samples. The source material was FFPE lung adenocarcinoma in situ tissue. V and J are TRBV6-4 and TRBJ1-2; D ambiguous. This CDR3 is CASSERSIRNVDYGYTF. The CDR3 DNA reads as TGTGCCAGCAGTGAGCGTAGCATTCGGAACGTCGACTATGGCTACACCTTC.